The 20 T cell receptor beta chains listed next were all sequenced from one sample in a study of blood T cell repertoires in COVID-19. Generated by immunoSEQ multiplex PCR, the TCRdb table keeps only in-frame clones and is missing some. The profile shows 200,000 to 300,000 clones, about 89% of them singletons. What was sequenced was peripheral blood. The receptor source for this set is a man in his forties who had recovered from COVID-19.

J is TRBJ2-1 and V is TRBV12-3 or TRBV12-4, with D maybe TRBD1 (6 bases). V was clipped by 6 bases and J by 9 bases, with 15 bases between them. The CDR3 runs to 13 residues. The CDR3 DNA is TGTGCCAGCAGCTATGCCACAGGGCGTGAGCAGTTCTTC. Amino acids: CASSYATGREQFF.

The chain couples TRBV15 to TRBJ1-6; D remains ambiguous. Germline V gene data show CDR1 as LNHNV and CDR2 as YYDKDF (reference sequence). This CDR3 is built from 15 residues. Deletions cut 0 bases from V and 7 bases from J, with 10 bases between. Here the CDR3 reads CATSREGLKNSPLHF. The CDR3 DNA sequence: TGTGCCACCAGCAGAGAAGGACTCAAAAATTCACCCCTCCACTTT.

The chain links TRBV30 to TRBJ2-7; 11 nucleotides agree with TRBD2. From germline, CDR1 is GTSNPN and CDR2 SVGIG (reference sequence). The CDR3 covers 17 residues. Germline trimming cut 0 bases from V and 4 bases from J; bases unmatched to any gene: 11. The CDR3 bases are TGTGCCTGGAGTGTACCGGGTAGCGGGAGGGCCGGGTACGAGCAGTACTTC. Encoded protein: CAWSVPGSGRAGYEQYF.

The chain uses TRBV29-1 and TRBJ1-2; 9 bases align to TRBD1. The trim removed 1 base at V and 0 bases at J, leaving 15 bases unmatched. The V gene's germline CDR1 is SQVTM and CDR2 ANQGSEA. This CDR3 contains 19 residues. DNA of the CDR3: TGCAGCGTTGAAGCTGTACCCCGGGACAGGGATACTGCTAACTATGGCTACACCTTC. Translation: CSVEAVPRDRDTANYGYTF.

This chain uses TRBV6-5 with TRBJ2-7, with 11 bases lining up with TRBD2. The CDR3 consists of 14 residues. V trimming: 5 bases; J trimming: 3 bases; junction bases outside the gene matches: 3. Germline CDR1 and CDR2: MNHEY and SVGAGI. CDR3 residues: CASSPSGRFYEQYF. The CDR3 nucleotides are TGTGCCAGCAGTCCTAGCGGGAGGTTCTACGAGCAGTACTTC.

The chain combines TRBV7-6 with TRBJ2-3, with 7 bases identical to TRBD2. The CDR3 length is 14 residues. V lost 5 bases to trimming and J lost 6 bases; unmatched junction nucleotides: 8. CDR1 SGHVS and CDR2 FNYEAQ come from the germline V gene. CDR3 sequence reads: CASSPLELADTQYF. Here the CDR3 DNA reads TGTGCCAGCAGCCCCCTCGAACTAGCGGATACGCAGTATTTT.

This chain joins TRBV10-2 and TRBJ1-2, with D tentatively TRBD1 (6 bases). Looked up from germline, CDR1 is WSHSY and CDR2 is SAAADI. V lost 6 bases, J lost 14 bases, and 16 bases lay in between. CDR3 length: 11 residues. Here the CDR3 reads CASSGTQPLTF. Written as DNA, the CDR3 is TGCGCCAGCAGCGGGACACAGCCCCTTACCTTC.

The chain recombines TRBV7-2 with TRBJ1-2; TRBD1 is a possible D gene (6 bases). Germline V gives CDR1 SGHTA, CDR2 FQGNSA. The CDR3 length is 14 residues. V lost 5 bases, J lost 8 bases, and 18 bases lay in between. CDR3 protein: CASSQRGASGGYTF. The CDR3 DNA reads TGTGCCAGCAGCCAGCGGGGGGCATCGGGCGGCTACACCTTC.

This clone was observed a handful of times. The V and J genes are TRBV5-6 and TRBJ2-5; 8 bases match TRBD2. Germline assignment: CDR1 SGHDT and CDR2 YYEEEE. V lost 4 bases and J lost 5; bases outside the gene matches: 16. This CDR3 contains 17 residues. The CDR3 region has the DNA TGTGCCAGCAGCCAATGGGGGCTAGCGGGCCCCGGGGAGACCCAGTACTTC. Amino acids: CASSQWGLAGPGETQYF.

The chain carries TRBV5-1 and TRBJ1-1, with 8 bases identical to TRBD1. Germline CDR1 and CDR2: SGHRS and YFSETQ. Trimming cost V 4 bases and J 6 bases; bases outside gene matches: 8. The CDR3 loop spans 14 amino acids. The CDR3 nucleotides are TGCGCCAGCAGCATCCGGACAGGGTCCGCTGAAGCTTTCTTT. It codes for CASSIRTGSAEAFF.

The V and J genes are TRBV27 and TRBJ2-1; D is perhaps TRBD2 (6 bases). V lost 5 bases and J lost 7, with 12 bases in between. Germline V gives CDR1 MNHEY, CDR2 SMNVEV (reference sequence). This CDR3 has 13 residues. The chain's CDR3 is CASSPGRQNEQFF. Here the CDR3 DNA reads TGTGCCAGCAGTCCCGGGAGACAGAATGAGCAGTTCTTC.

The chain uses TRBV7-3 and TRBJ2-3, with TRBD2 as a possible D gene (6 bases). Germline loops: CDR1 SGHTA, CDR2 FQGTGA. CDR3 length equals 14 residues. Trimming cost V 5 bases and J 9 bases, with 18 bases left between them. CDR3 protein: CASSPRVQEGTQYF. The CDR3 DNA follows: TGTGCCAGCAGCCCCAGGGTCCAGGAGGGCACGCAGTATTTT.

The rearrangement joins TRBV30 to TRBJ1-2; 9 bases fit TRBD1. The CDR3 length is 14 residues. Germline V gives CDR1 GTSNPN, CDR2 SVGIG (reference sequence). With V trimmed by 3 bases and J by 7 bases, 9 bases remained unmatched. CDR3 sequence (DNA): TGTGCCTGGAGCTTGGGACAGGGAAAGTCTGGCTACACCTTC. It specifies CAWSLGQGKSGYTF.

V usage is TRBV2 and J usage is TRBJ1-4; no clear D gene. The length of the CDR3 is 14 residues. Between the trimmed V and J ends, which lost 6 bases and 8 bases, there was a span of 16 bases. The germline V gene encodes CDR1 SNHLY and CDR2 FYNNEI. The chain's CDR3 is CASRAGGTREKLFF. The CDR3 nucleotides read TGTGCCAGCAGGGCGGGTGGAACGCGGGAAAAACTGTTTTTT.

This sequence joins TRBV6-6 and TRBJ1-1; the D is unclear. Trimming cost V 5 bases and J 1 base, with 11 bases left between them. The CDR3 extends over 14 amino acids. The germline CDR1 and CDR2 sequences are MNHNY and SVGAGI (reference sequence). CDR3 in DNA: TGTGCCAGCAGTCCTCCTGGCACGAACACTGAAGCTTTCTTT. Translated: CASSPPGTNTEAFF.

The gene calls are TRBV27 and TRBJ1-2, with a possible D match to TRBD1 (6 bases). Germline V CDR1 and CDR2: MNHEY, SMNVEV (reference sequence). This CDR3 has 14 amino acids. The V end was cut by 6 bases, the J end by 4 bases, with 15 bases between. This CDR3 is CASRLLGGFYGYTF. For the CDR3, the DNA is TGTGCCAGCAGGCTGCTAGGGGGTTTCTATGGCTACACCTTC.

The chain carries TRBV6-4 and TRBJ2-7; tentative D call: TRBD2 (5 bases). The V and J ends lost 7 bases and 3 bases respectively, with 16 bases between them. This CDR3 is 14 amino acids long. Germline CDR1 and CDR2: MRHNA and SNTAGT. CDR3 amino acids: CASKGNGVNYEQYF. The CDR3 DNA sequence: TGTGCCAGCAAGGGTAACGGGGTAAACTACGAGCAGTACTTC.

The rearrangement links TRBV13 to TRBJ2-7, with 7 bases aligning to TRBD2. Germline CDR1 is PRHDT and CDR2 is FYEKMQ (reference sequence). This CDR3 comprises 16 residues. The J segment lost 2 bases and the V segment lost 6 bases, leaving 13 bases of the junction unmatched. The CDR3 DNA reads TGTGCCAGCAGTCGGAGACTGACTAGCACCACCTACGAGCAGTACTTC. It translates to CASSRRLTSTTYEQYF.

The chain joins TRBV7-8 to TRBJ2-5, with 12 bases matching TRBD1. V gave up 0 bases and J gave up 5 bases; unmatched junction bases: 4. CDR1 and CDR2 (germline): SGHVS, FQNEAQ. CDR3 length: 16 amino acids. The CDR3 reads CASSLAGTGGVETQYF. Here the CDR3 DNA reads TGTGCCAGCAGCTTAGCGGGGACAGGGGGCGTGGAGACCCAGTACTTC.

This chain uses TRBV5-1 with TRBJ1-2; 10 bases are shared with TRBD1. V gave up 4 bases and J gave up 4 bases; unmatched junction bases: 4. Germline V lookup: CDR1 SGHRS, CDR2 YFSETQ. The CDR3 covers 14 residues. The CDR3 region has the DNA TGCGCCAGCAGCCGGGACAGGGGTGGCTATGGCTACACCTTC. This encodes CASSRDRGGYGYTF.